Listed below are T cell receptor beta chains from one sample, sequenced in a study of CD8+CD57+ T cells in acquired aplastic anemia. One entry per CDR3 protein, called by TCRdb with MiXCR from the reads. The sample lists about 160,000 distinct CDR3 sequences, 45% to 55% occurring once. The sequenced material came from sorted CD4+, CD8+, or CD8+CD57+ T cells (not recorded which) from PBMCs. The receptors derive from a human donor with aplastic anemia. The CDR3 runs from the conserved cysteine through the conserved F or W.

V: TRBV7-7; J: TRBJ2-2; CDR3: CASSGEVTGELFF
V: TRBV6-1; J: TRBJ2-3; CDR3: CASSRDRPDTQYF
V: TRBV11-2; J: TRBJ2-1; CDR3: CASSFGGKRRSNEQFF
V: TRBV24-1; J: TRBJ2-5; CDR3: CAASDLQPETQYF
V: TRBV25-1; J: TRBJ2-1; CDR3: CASSVRGRPPSSYNEQFF
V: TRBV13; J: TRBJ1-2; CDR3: CASSLIQGDGYTF
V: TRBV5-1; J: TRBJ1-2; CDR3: CASRSDRYGYTF
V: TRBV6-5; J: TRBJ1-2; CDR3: CASSSMGEAGYTF
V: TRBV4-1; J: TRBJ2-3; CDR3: CASSHPSSGASTDTQYF
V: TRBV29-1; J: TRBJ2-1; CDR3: CSVAFGLKDEQFF
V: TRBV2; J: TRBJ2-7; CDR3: CASRESIHEQYF
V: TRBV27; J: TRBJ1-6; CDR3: CASSFQFGSPLHF
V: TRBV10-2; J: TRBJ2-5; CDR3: CATNGGSGTVQETQYF
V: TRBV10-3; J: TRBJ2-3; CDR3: CAISEGHTDTQYF
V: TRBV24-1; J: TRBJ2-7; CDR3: CATSDPGQDNNEQYF
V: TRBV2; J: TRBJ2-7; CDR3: CASRWTPDHEQYF
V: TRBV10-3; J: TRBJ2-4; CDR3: CATTFGDIQYF
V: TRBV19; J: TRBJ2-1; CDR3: CASSKWGRTSYNEQFF
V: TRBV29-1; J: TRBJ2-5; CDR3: CSVDVNRKETQYF
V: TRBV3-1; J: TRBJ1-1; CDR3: CASSQGRENTEAFF
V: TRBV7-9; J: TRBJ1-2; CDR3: CASIGRDRALLYGYTF
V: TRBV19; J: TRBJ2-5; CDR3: CASSIDYQRTQYF
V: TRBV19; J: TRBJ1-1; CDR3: CAISPGRGPEAFF
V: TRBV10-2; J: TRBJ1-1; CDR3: CATERDVSTEAFF
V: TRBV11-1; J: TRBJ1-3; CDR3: CASSPPGQGATYSGNTIYF
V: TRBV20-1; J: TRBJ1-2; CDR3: CSAPSLGYGYTF
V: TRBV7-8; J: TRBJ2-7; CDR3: CASSLVADPGSYEQYF
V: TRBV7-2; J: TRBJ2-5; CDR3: CAGTVAGQETQYF
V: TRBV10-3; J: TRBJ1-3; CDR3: CAISDVGRNTIYF
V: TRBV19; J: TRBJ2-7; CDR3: CASSIAVRYEQYF
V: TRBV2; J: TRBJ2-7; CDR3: CASNSWEDEQYF
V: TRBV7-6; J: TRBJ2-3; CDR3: CASSLMSGRYTDTQYF
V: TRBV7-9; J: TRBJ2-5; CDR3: CASSSWTSGGLETQYF
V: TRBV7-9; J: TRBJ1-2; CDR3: CASGPGGNYGYTF
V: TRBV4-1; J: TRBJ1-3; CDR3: CASSQDYGVSGTVGNTIYF
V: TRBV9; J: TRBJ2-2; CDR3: CASSGDSQVRLTGELFF
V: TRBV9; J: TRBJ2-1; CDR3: CASSGGVLDEQFF
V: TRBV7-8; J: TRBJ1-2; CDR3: CASSPRGRNYGYTF
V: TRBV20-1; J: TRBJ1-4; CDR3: CSARRGTGGGKLFF
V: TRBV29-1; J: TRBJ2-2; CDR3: CSVGGPNTGELFF
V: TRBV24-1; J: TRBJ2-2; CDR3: CATSDPLAGGPPTGELFF
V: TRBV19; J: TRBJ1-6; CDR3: CASSPTGVSPLHF
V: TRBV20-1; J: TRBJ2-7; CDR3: CSASVQGIHEQYF
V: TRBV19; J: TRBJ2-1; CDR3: CASRSGLSYNEQFF
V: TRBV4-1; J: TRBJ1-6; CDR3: CASSQATGNSPLHF
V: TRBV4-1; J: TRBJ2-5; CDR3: CASSKILTGLETQYF
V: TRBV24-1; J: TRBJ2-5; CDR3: CATSDRYKGTQYF
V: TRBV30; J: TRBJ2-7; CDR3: CAWSNPSYEQYF
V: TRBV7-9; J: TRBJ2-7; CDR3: CASSPPQGHEQYF
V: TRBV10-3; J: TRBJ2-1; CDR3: CASRPVYGSGRGYNEQFF
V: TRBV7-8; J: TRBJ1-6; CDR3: CASSFGVAGQGYNSPLHF